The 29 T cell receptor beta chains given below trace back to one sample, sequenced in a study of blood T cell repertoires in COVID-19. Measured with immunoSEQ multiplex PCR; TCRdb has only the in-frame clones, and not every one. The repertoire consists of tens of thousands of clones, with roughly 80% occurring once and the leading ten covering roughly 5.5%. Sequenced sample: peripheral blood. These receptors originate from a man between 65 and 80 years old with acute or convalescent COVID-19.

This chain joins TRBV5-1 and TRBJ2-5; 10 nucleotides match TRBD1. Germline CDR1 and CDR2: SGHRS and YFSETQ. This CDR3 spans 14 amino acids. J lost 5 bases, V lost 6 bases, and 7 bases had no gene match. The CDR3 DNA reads TGCGCCAGCACCCAAGGACAGGGGGGGGAGACCCAGTACTTC. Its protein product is CASTQGQGGETQYF.

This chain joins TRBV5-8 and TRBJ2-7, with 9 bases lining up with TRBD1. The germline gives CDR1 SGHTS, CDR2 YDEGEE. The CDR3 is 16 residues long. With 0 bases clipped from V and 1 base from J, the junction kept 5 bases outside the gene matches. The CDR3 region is CASSLGPGQGSYEQYF. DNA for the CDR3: TGTGCCAGCAGCTTGGGCCCGGGACAGGGTTCCTACGAGCAGTACTTC.

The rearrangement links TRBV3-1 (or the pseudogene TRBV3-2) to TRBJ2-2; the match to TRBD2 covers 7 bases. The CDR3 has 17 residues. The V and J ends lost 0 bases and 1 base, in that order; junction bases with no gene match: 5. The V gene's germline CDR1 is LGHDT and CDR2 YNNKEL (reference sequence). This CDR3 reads CASSQERGGGNTGELFF. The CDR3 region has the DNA TGTGCCAGCAGCCAAGAAAGGGGCGGGGGGAACACCGGGGAGCTGTTTTTT.

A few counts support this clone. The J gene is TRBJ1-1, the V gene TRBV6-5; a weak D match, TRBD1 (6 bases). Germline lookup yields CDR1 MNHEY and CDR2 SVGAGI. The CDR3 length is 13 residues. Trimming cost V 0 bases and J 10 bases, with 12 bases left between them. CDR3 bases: TGTGCCAGCAGTTACTCACAGGGATTCGGAGCTTTCTTT. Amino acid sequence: CASSYSQGFGAFF.

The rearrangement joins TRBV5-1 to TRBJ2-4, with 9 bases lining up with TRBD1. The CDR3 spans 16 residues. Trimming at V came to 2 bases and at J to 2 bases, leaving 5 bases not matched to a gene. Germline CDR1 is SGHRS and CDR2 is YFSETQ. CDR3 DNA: TGCGCCAGCAGCTTAGGGACAGGGAGAACCAAAAACATTCAGTACTTC. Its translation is CASSLGTGRTKNIQYF.

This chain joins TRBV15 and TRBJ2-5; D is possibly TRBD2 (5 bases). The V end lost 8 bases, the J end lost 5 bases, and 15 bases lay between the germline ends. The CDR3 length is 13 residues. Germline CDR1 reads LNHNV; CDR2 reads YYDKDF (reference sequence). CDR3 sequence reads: CATARRETETQYF. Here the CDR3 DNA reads TGTGCCACCGCCCGAAGGGAGACGGAGACCCAGTACTTC. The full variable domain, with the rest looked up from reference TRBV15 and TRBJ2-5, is DAMVIQNPRYQVTQFGKPVTLSCSQTLNHNVMYWYQQKSSQAPKLLFHYYDKDFNNEADTPDNFQSRRPNTSFCFLDIRSPGLGDTAMYLCATARRETETQYFGPGTRLLVL.

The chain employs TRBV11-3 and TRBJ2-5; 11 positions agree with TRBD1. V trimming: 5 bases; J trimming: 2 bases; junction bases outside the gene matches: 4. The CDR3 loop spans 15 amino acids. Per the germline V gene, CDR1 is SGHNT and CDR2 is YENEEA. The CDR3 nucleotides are TGTGCCAGCAGCCACCGGGACAGGGGGCAAGAGACCCAGTACTTC. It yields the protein CASSHRDRGQETQYF.

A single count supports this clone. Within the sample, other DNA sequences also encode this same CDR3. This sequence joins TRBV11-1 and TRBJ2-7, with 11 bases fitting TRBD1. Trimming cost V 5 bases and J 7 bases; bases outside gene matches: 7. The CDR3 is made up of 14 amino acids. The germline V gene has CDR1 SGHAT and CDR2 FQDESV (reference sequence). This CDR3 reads CASSPWTGGYEQYF. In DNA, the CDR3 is TGTGCCAGCAGCCCTTGGACAGGGGGCTATGAGCAGTACTTC.

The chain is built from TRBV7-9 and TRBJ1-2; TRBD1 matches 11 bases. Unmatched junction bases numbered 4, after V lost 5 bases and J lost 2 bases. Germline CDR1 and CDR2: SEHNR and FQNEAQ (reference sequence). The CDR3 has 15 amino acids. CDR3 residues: CASSRGQGANYGYTF. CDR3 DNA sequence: TGTGCCAGCAGCCGAGGACAGGGGGCCAACTATGGCTACACCTTC.

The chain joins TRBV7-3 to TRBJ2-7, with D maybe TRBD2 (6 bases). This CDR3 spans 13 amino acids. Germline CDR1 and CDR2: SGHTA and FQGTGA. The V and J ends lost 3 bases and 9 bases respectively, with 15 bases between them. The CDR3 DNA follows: TGTGCCAGCAGCTTCTCCGGGCAGGGAGGGCAGTACTTC. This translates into CASSFSGQGGQYF. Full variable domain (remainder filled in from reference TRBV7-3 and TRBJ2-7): GAGVSQTPSNKVTEKGKYVELRCDPISGHTALYWYRQSLGQGPEFLIYFQGTGAADDSGLPNDRFFAVRPEGSVSTLKIQRTERGDSAVYLCASSFSGQGGQYFGPGTRLTVT.

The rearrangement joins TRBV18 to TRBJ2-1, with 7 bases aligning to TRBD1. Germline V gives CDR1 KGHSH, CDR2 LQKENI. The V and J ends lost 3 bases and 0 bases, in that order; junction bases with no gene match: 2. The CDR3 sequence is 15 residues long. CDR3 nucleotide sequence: TGTGCCAGCTCACCTCCAGGGGGCTCCTACAATGAGCAGTTCTTC. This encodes CASSPPGGSYNEQFF.

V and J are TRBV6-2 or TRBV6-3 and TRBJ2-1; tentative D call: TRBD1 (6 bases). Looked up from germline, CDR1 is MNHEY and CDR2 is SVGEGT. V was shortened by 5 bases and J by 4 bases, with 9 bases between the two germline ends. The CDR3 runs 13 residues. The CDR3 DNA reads TGTGCCAGCAGTAAGGACAGTTACAATGAGCAGTTCTTC. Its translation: CASSKDSYNEQFF.

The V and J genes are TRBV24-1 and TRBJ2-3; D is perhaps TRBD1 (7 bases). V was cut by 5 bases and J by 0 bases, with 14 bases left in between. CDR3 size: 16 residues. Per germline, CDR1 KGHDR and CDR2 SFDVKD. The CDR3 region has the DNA TGTGCCACCAGTGCTGGCAGGGGGGACAGCACAGATACGCAGTATTTT. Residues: CATSAGRGDSTDTQYF.

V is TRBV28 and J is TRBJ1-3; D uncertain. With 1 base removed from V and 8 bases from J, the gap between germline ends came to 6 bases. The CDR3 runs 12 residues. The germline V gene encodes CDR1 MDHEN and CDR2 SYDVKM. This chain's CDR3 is CASSLYRDTIYF. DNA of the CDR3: TGTGCCAGCAGTTTATACCGGGACACCATATATTTT.

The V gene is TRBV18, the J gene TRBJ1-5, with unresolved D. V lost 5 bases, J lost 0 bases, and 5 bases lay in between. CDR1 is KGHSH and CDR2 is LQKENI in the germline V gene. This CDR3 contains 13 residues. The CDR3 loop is CASSDSSNQPQHF. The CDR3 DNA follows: TGTGCCAGCTCAGACTCTAGCAATCAGCCCCAGCATTTT.

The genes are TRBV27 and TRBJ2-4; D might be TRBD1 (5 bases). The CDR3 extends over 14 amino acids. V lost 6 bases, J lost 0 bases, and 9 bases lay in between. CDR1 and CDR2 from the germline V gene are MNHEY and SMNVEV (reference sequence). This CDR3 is CASRAGLAKNIQYF. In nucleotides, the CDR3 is TGTGCCAGCAGGGCAGGGCTAGCCAAAAACATTCAGTACTTC.

The CDR3 DNA follows: TGTGCCAGCTCGCCCAGGGGGCCAGGGGAGACCCAGTACTTC. Translation gives CASSPRGPGETQYF. This chain connects TRBV18 to TRBJ2-5; 8 bases fit TRBD1. This CDR3 is 14 amino acids long. CDR1 is KGHSH and CDR2 is LQKENI in the germline V gene. The V and J ends lost 6 bases and 5 bases, in that order; junction bases with no gene match: 8.

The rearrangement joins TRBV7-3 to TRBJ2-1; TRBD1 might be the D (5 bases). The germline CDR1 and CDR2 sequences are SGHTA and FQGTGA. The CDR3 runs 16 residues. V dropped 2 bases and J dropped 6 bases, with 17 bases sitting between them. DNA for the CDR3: TGTGCCAGCAGCTTATCAGCAGGACACTACGGCAATGAGCAGTTCTTC. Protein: CASSLSAGHYGNEQFF. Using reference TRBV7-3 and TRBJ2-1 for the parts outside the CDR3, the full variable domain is GAGVSQTPSNKVTEKGKYVELRCDPISGHTALYWYRQSLGQGPEFLIYFQGTGAADDSGLPNDRFFAVRPEGSVSTLKIQRTERGDSAVYLCASSLSAGHYGNEQFFGPGTRLTVL.

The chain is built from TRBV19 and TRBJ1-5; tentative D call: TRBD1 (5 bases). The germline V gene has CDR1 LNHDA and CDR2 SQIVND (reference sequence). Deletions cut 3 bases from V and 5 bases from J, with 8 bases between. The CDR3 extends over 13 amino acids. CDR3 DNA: TGTGCCAGTAGTATGTCGGGGGATCAGCCCCAGCATTTT. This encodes CASSMSGDQPQHF. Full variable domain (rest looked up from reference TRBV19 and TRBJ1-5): DGGITQSPKYLFRKEGQNVTLSCEQNLNHDAMYWYRQDPGQGLRLIYYSQIVNDFQKGDIAEGYSVSREKKESFPLTVTSAQKNPTAFYLCASSMSGDQPQHFGDGTRLSIL.

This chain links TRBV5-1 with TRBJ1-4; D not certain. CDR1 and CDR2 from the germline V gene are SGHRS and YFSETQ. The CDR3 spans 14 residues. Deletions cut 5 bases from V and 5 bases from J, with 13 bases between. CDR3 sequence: CASRRDGWNEKLFF. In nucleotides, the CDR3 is TGCGCCAGCAGACGCGACGGGTGGAATGAAAAACTGTTTTTT.

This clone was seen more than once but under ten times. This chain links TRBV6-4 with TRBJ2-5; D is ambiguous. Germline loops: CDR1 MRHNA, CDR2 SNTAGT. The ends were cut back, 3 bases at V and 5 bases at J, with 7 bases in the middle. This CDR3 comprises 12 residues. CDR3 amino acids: CASSEFNETQYF. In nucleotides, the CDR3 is TGTGCCAGCAGTGAGTTCAATGAGACCCAGTACTTC.

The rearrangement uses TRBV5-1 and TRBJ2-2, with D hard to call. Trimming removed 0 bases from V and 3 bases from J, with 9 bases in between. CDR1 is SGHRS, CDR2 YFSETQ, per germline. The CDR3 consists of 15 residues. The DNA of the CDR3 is TGCGCCAGCAGCTTGGTCACAATCGACACCGGGGAGCTGTTTTTT. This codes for CASSLVTIDTGELFF.

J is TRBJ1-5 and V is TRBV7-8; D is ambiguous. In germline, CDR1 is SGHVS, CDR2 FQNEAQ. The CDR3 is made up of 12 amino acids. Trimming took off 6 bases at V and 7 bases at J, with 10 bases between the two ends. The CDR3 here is CASSSGLQPQHF. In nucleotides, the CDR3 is TGTGCCAGCAGTTCAGGTCTCCAGCCCCAGCATTTT.

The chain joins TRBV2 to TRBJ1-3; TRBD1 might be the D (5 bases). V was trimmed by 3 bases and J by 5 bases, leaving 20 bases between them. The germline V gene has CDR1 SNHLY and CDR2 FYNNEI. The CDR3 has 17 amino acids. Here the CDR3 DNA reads TGTGCCAGCAGTGACGCCAATAGGGGTTTGAAGCGAAACACCATATATTTT. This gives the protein CASSDANRGLKRNTIYF.

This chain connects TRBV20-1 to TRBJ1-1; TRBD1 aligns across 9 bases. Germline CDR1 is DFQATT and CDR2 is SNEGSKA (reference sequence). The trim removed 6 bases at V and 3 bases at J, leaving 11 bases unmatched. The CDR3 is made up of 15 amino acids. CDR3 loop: CSASRTGAPDTEAFF. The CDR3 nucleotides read TGCAGTGCAAGTAGGACAGGGGCGCCGGACACTGAAGCTTTCTTT.

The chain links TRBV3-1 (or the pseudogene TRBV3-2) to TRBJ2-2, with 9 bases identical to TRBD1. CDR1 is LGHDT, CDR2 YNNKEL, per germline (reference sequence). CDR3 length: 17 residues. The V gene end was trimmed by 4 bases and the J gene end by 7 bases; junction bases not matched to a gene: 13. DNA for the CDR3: TGTGCCAGCAGCCTTGCGCTCGGACAGGGGCTCAACGGGGAGCTGTTTTTT. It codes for CASSLALGQGLNGELFF.

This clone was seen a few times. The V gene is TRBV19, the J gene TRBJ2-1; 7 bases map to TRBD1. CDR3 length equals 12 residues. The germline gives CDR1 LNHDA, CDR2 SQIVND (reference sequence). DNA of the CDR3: TGTGCGACAGGGAGATCCTACAATGAGCAGTTCTTC. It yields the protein CATGRSYNEQFF.

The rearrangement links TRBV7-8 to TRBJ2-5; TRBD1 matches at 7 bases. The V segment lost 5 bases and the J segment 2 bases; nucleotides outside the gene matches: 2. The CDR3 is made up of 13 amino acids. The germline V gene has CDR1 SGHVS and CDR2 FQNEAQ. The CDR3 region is CASSTGQQETQYF. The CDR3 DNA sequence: TGTGCCAGCAGCACGGGACAGCAAGAGACCCAGTACTTC.

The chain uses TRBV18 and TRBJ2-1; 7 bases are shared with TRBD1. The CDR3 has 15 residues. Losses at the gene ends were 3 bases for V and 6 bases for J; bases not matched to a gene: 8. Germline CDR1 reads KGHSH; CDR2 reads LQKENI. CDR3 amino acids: CASSPDRSGFNEQFF. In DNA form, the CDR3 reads TGTGCCAGCTCACCGGACAGGTCCGGATTCAATGAGCAGTTCTTC.